This is a list of T cell receptor beta chains from one sample in a study of identical twins. TCRdb re-called the 5' RACE reads with MiXCR, one entry per CDR3 protein. The sample contains about 690,000 distinct CDR3 sequences, 5.5% to 6.5% of which appear only once. Input material: naive T cells sorted from blood. Receptor source: a man aged 18 to 29 in good health. Both conserved end residues are part of each CDR3. The order of the fields is V gene, J gene, CDR3 length, CDR3 protein.

V gene: TRBV29-1
J gene: TRBJ2-7
CDR3 length: 14
CDR3 protein: CSVGVRQDSYEQYF

V gene: TRBV28
J gene: TRBJ2-5
CDR3 length: 15
CDR3 protein: CASSRGLAGSETQYF

V gene: TRBV20-1
J gene: TRBJ2-3
CDR3 length: 14
CDR3 protein: CSAPPRTPGTAQYF

V gene: TRBV3-1
J gene: TRBJ2-7
CDR3 length: 17
CDR3 protein: CASSQPGTSGGSYEQYF

V gene: TRBV12-3/TRBV12-4
J gene: TRBJ2-3
CDR3 length: 15
CDR3 protein: CASSYGTYRTDTQYF

V gene: TRBV18
J gene: TRBJ2-1
CDR3 length: 13
CDR3 protein: CASSPRRDNEQFF

V gene: TRBV14
J gene: TRBJ2-4
CDR3 length: 15
CDR3 protein: CASSPTGLAKNIQYF

V gene: TRBV6-5
J gene: TRBJ2-1
CDR3 length: 16
CDR3 protein: CASSYSGQSSYNEQFF

V gene: TRBV6-5
J gene: TRBJ2-2
CDR3 length: 15
CDR3 protein: CASSYSTGVPGELFF

V gene: TRBV5-1
J gene: TRBJ2-5
CDR3 length: 16
CDR3 protein: CASSLDPLRPGETQYF